A selection of T cell receptor beta chains follows, all from one sample in a study of cytomegalovirus exposure and HLA in healthy donors. Method: immunoSEQ multiplex PCR; TCRdb's copy keeps in-frame clones and lacks some. In the table there are 150,000 to 200,000 clones, about 80% of which are singletons. Sequencing input: PBMCs. These receptors were taken from a woman between 40 and 50 years old in good health and CMV-seronegative. CDR3s include the opening cysteine and the closing phenylalanine or tryptophan. The D gene is left open where the match is weak. The size of a clone is reported for some rows only, either as once, few or many, or as a class for expanded clones.

d_call j_call clone_size v_call cdr3_nt cdr3_aa
NA TRBJ2-2 few TRBV10-1 TGCGCCAGCAGTGAGAGCCTGCCCGGGGAGCTGTTTTTT CASSESLPGELFF
TRBD2 TRBJ2-3 once TRBV4-2 TGTGCCAGCAGCCAAGAGAGGGGGACTAGCGGGGGAGCTAGCACAGATACGCAGTATTTT CASSQERGTSGGASTDTQYF
TRBD1 TRBJ1-1 once TRBV6-1 TGTGCCAGCAGTGAAGGCCCGACAGGGGGGACCCTTAACACTGAAGCTTTCTTT CASSEGPTGGTLNTEAFF
NA TRBJ1-2 NA TRBV11-3 TGTGCCAGCAGCTTAGATCCGACAGCGGGTGGCTACACCTTC CASSLDPTAGGYTF
TRBD1 TRBJ1-5 NA TRBV7-8 TGTGCCAGCAGCTTGGACAGGACAAATCAGCCCCAGCATTTT CASSLDRTNQPQHF
TRBD1 TRBJ1-1 few TRBV4-1 TGCGCCAGCAGCCTGGACAGGGGAAGCACTGAAGCTTTCTTT CASSLDRGSTEAFF
NA TRBJ1-2 NA TRBV5-4 TGTGCCAGCAGCCCAGGGTGGGATAACTATGGCTACACCTTC CASSPGWDNYGYTF
NA TRBJ2-5 once TRBV27 TGTGCCAGCAGTTTTCCCGGAGAGACCCAGTACTTC CASSFPGETQYF
NA TRBJ2-7 NA TRBV27 TGTGCCAGCGGGCCAGGGCGGATCGAGCAGTACTTC CASGPGRIEQYF
TRBD1 TRBJ2-5 NA TRBV7-3 TGTGCCAGCAGCCCTACAGGGGGCGAAGAGACCCAGTACTTC CASSPTGGEETQYF
NA TRBJ1-1 NA TRBV5-1 TGCGCCAGCAGCTCAAGGGGCTTTGAATTGGTTTTCTTT CASSSRGFELVFF
NA TRBJ2-5 NA TRBV5-8 TGTGCCAGCAGCCCCGTCGGGGCCCAGTACTTC CASSPVGAQYF
TRBD1 TRBJ1-4 few TRBV5-1 TGCGCCAGCAGCCCCGGGACAGGGAATGAAAAACTGTTTTTT CASSPGTGNEKLFF
TRBD1 TRBJ1-3 NA TRBV6-5 TGTGCCAGCAGTAGAGGGACAGGGGCCAACACCATATATTTT CASSRGTGANTIYF
NA TRBJ2-1 NA TRBV6-5 TGTGCCAGCAGTTTTTCGAACTTGGGCCTGCTTTTCTTC CASSFSNLGLLFF
TRBD1 TRBJ2-3 NA TRBV18 TGTGCCAGCGGGGGACAGGGGAAAGGGGCAGATACGCAGTATTTT CASGGQGKGADTQYF
NA TRBJ1-5 NA TRBV29-1 TGCAGCGCAGGAAATGGGGCTGGCAATCAGCCCCAGCATTTT CSAGNGAGNQPQHF
TRBD2 TRBJ2-3 NA TRBV6-1 TGTGCCAGCGCTAGCGGAGTAGTACGAGATACGCAGTATTTT CASASGVVRDTQYF
TRBD1 TRBJ1-1 NA TRBV7-9 TGTGCCAGCAGCCACGGGACAGGCGCTTGGGACACTGAAGCTTTCTTT CASSHGTGAWDTEAFF
NA TRBJ1-3 NA TRBV15 TGTGCCACCAGCAGTCAGGGTTTTGGAAACACCATATATTTT CATSSQGFGNTIYF
NA TRBJ2-5 NA TRBV11-2 TGTGCCAGCAGCTTATCGTACAGGATGGTAGAGACCCAGTACTTC CASSLSYRMVETQYF
NA TRBJ2-3 NA TRBV28 TGTGCCAGCAATAATCAGGGGCGGGATACGCAGTATTTT CASNNQGRDTQYF
NA TRBJ1-1 NA TRBV7-2 TGTGCCAGCAGTTCACCCGTGCGGGGGAACACTGAAGCTTTCTTT CASSSPVRGNTEAFF
TRBD2 TRBJ2-5 NA TRBV19 TGTGCCAGTAGTAGGGAATTACTAGCGGGACTCGTAGAGACCCAGTACTTC CASSRELLAGLVETQYF
TRBD1 TRBJ1-1 few TRBV6-1 TGTGCCAGCAGACTACAGGGGGTGTACACTGAAGCTTTCTTT CASRLQGVYTEAFF
TRBD1 TRBJ1-2 NA TRBV7-9 TGTGCCAGCAGCCTACAGGGGCTCATCAACTATGGCTACACCTTC CASSLQGLINYGYTF
NA TRBJ1-2 NA TRBV5-1 TGCGCCAGCAGCTTGGGGGCAGATTATGGCTACACCTTC CASSLGADYGYTF
NA TRBJ2-1 NA TRBV7-8 TGTGCCAGCGGAAGAAGCTCTGGGGGGGGCCGCTCCTACAATGAGCAGTTCTTC CASGRSSGGGRSYNEQFF
TRBD1 TRBJ2-7 NA TRBV6-6 TGTGCCAGCAACGACAGGGGAGGAGAGCAGTACTTC CASNDRGGEQYF
NA TRBJ2-2 once TRBV10-3 TGTGCCATCACCTCCGGGACAACGAACACCGGGGAGCTGTTTTTT CAITSGTTNTGELFF
TRBD2 TRBJ2-1 NA TRBV6-5 TGTGCCAGCACTCCTTTAGCGGGACTGGACAATGAGCAGTTCTTC CASTPLAGLDNEQFF
NA TRBJ1-6 NA TRBV11-2 TGTGCCAGCAGCCCCCCCACAGTTTCACCCCTCCACTTT CASSPPTVSPLHF
NA TRBJ1-6 NA TRBV7-9 TGTGCCAGCAGCTTAGACGGGGTAGATTCACCCCTCCACTTT CASSLDGVDSPLHF
NA TRBJ1-4 few TRBV30 TGTGCCTGGAGTGTGCCGACAGGATCAATCGGTGAAAAACTGTTTTTT CAWSVPTGSIGEKLFF
NA TRBJ1-4 NA TRBV28 TGTGCCAGCAGCTCGGGGGGGAAGAATGAAAAACTGTTTTTT CASSSGGKNEKLFF
TRBD2 TRBJ2-7 few TRBV2 TGTGCCAGCAGCCGACTAGCGGGAGTAACCTACGAGCAGTACTTC CASSRLAGVTYEQYF
NA TRBJ2-7 NA TRBV4-3 TGCGCCAGCAGCCAAGACAACTACGAGCAGTACTTC CASSQDNYEQYF
NA TRBJ1-5 once TRBV27 TGTGCCAGTTCACAGGGTTCCAAGAATCAGCCCCAGCATTTT CASSQGSKNQPQHF
TRBD1 TRBJ2-3 NA TRBV7-9 TGTGCCAGCAGCTTAGTCAGGGGGCGCCGAGATACGCAGTATTTT CASSLVRGRRDTQYF
TRBD1 TRBJ2-3 NA TRBV19 TGTGCCAGTAGTGGGGAGGGGCCCACAGGGGGCAGAAACACAGATACGCAGTATTTT CASSGEGPTGGRNTDTQYF
NA TRBJ2-7 NA TRBV5-6 TGTGCCAGCAGCTTGTACTACGAGCAGTACTTC CASSLYYEQYF
TRBD1 TRBJ2-3 once TRBV4-2 TGTGCCAGCAGCCAAAACAGGGGGCCCCTCGCAGATACGCAGTATTTT CASSQNRGPLADTQYF
NA TRBJ1-1 NA TRBV2 TGTGCCAGCGGCATCCAGGGGATGGGAATGAACACTGAAGCTTTCTTT CASGIQGMGMNTEAFF
TRBD2 TRBJ2-1 NA TRBV6-6 TGTGCCAGCAGTAGCGGGGGGGGTTATGAGCAGTTCTTC CASSSGGGYEQFF
NA TRBJ1-1 NA TRBV19 TGTGCCAGTAGCGCCCTGGGGAGGGCTCTCCCTGAAGCTTTCTTT CASSALGRALPEAFF
NA TRBJ1-1 NA TRBV2 TGTGCCAGCCGGAGGGGCGGAGGAACTGAAGCTTTCTTT CASRRGGGTEAFF
TRBD1 TRBJ2-7 NA TRBV2 TGTGCCAGCAGTGAATGGGGCAGGGGGCTATACGAGCAGTACTTC CASSEWGRGLYEQYF
TRBD2 TRBJ2-7 NA TRBV6-6 TGTGCCAGCAGCGCGACTAGCGGGAAGTTCAACGAGCAGTACTTC CASSATSGKFNEQYF
NA TRBJ1-1 NA TRBV27 TGTGCCAGCAGTTTATCAGGGGGCACTGAAGCTTTCTTT CASSLSGGTEAFF
TRBD1 TRBJ1-4 NA TRBV5-1 TGCGCCAGCAGCTTGGGACAGGGCAACGAAAAACTGTTTTTT CASSLGQGNEKLFF
NA TRBJ2-5 NA TRBV29-1 TGCAGCGTTGTACCCGGGCCAGGGGGGGAGACCCAGTACTTC CSVVPGPGGETQYF
TRBD1 TRBJ1-1 NA TRBV7-8 TGTGCCAGCAGCTTATACCACAGGGGGTTGAACACTGAAGCTTTCTTT CASSLYHRGLNTEAFF
NA TRBJ2-7 few TRBV5-1 TGCGCCAGCAGCTTGGGAGAATACTACGAGCAGTACTTC CASSLGEYYEQYF
TRBD1 TRBJ2-7 NA TRBV2 TGTGCCAGCAGTGGAGGGACAGGACCTTACGAGCAGTACTTC CASSGGTGPYEQYF
NA TRBJ2-5 NA TRBV4-2 TGTGCCAGCAGCCTAGGGGCTCAATGGGGAGAGACCCAGTACTTC CASSLGAQWGETQYF
NA TRBJ2-1 few TRBV7-9 TGTGCCAGCAGCCCAACAGGGAAGAGCTCCTACAATGAGCAGTTCTTC CASSPTGKSSYNEQFF
NA TRBJ2-3 NA TRBV5-4 TGTGCCAGCAGCTCCTTCGGGGGAGGAGATACGCAGTATTTT CASSSFGGGDTQYF
NA TRBJ1-3 NA TRBV9 TGTGCCAGCAGCGTAGAGGTCAGGCCGGGAAACACCATATATTTT CASSVEVRPGNTIYF
NA TRBJ2-2 NA TRBV9 TGTGCCAGCAGCGTAGGAGGGCTGTCCACCGGGGAGCTGTTTTTT CASSVGGLSTGELFF
NA TRBJ2-7 NA TRBV5-1 TGCGCCAGCAGCTTTGGGGGCGGCTACGAGCAGTACTTC CASSFGGGYEQYF